A selection of T cell receptor beta chains follows, all from one sample in a study of CD8 T cells in ankylosing spondylitis. TCRdb analysed the 5' RACE reads with MiXCR anew, one entry per CDR3 protein. Here the sample spans about 440,000 distinct CDR3 sequences, approximately 17% being singletons. Source material: blood, either unsorted or a sorted T cell fraction (not recorded which). These receptors were obtained from a male donor with ankylosing spondylitis. CDR3s include the opening cysteine and the closing phenylalanine or tryptophan. Each record gives: CDR3 length, clone size, D gene, J gene, V gene, CDR3 protein, CDR3 DNA. A D gene is named only where the DNA matches it firmly. Clone size is shown for a subset of rows, as once, few, many or a class of expanded clone.

len: 12; abundance: few; d_gene: .; j_gene: TRBJ2-7; v_gene: TRBV5-1; CDR3aa: CASRRDAYEQYF; CDR3nt: TGCGCCAGCCGCAGGGATGCCTACGAGCAGTACTTC
len: 15; abundance: .; d_gene: TRBD2; j_gene: TRBJ2-2; v_gene: TRBV20-1; CDR3aa: CSARGFLAGTGELFF; CDR3nt: TGCAGTGCTAGAGGTTTCCTAGCGGGCACCGGGGAGCTGTTTTTT
len: 15; abundance: .; d_gene: .; j_gene: TRBJ2-1; v_gene: TRBV20-1; CDR3aa: CSAPPYAGSYNEQFF; CDR3nt: TGCAGTGCCCCGCCCTATGCGGGCTCCTACAATGAGCAGTTCTTC
len: 14; abundance: .; d_gene: .; j_gene: TRBJ2-2; v_gene: TRBV7-3; CDR3aa: CASSLKGRAGELFF; CDR3nt: TGTGCCAGCAGCTTAAAGGGACGCGCCGGGGAGCTGTTTTTT
len: 15; abundance: many; d_gene: .; j_gene: TRBJ2-3; v_gene: TRBV7-9; CDR3aa: CASSLIVSRTDTQYF; CDR3nt: TGTGCCAGCAGCTTAATTGTTTCTCGCACAGATACGCAGTATTTT
len: 14; abundance: .; d_gene: TRBD1; j_gene: TRBJ2-7; v_gene: TRBV4-3; CDR3aa: CASSRQGGNDEQYF; CDR3nt: TGCGCCAGCAGCCGACAGGGGGGGAATGACGAGCAGTACTTC
len: 14; abundance: many; d_gene: .; j_gene: TRBJ2-5; v_gene: TRBV7-2; CDR3aa: CASSSGGPGETQYF; CDR3nt: TGTGCCAGCAGCTCTGGAGGGCCTGGAGAGACCCAGTACTTC
len: 15; abundance: .; d_gene: .; j_gene: TRBJ2-7; v_gene: TRBV27; CDR3aa: CASSLQQATSYEQYF; CDR3nt: TGTGCCAGCAGTTTACAACAGGCGACCTCCTACGAGCAGTACTTC
len: 14; abundance: .; d_gene: TRBD1; j_gene: TRBJ2-7; v_gene: TRBV20-1; CDR3aa: CSATRQGDSYEQYF; CDR3nt: TGCAGTGCAACGCGACAGGGGGACTCCTACGAGCAGTACTTC
len: 16; abundance: few; d_gene: TRBD2; j_gene: TRBJ2-3; v_gene: TRBV20-1; CDR3aa: CSVGSEGLATSDTQYF; CDR3nt: TGCAGTGTCGGCAGTGAGGGACTAGCCACTTCAGATACGCAGTATTTT
len: 17; abundance: .; d_gene: TRBD1; j_gene: TRBJ1-2; v_gene: TRBV5-1; CDR3aa: CASSLARTGAFEDGYTF; CDR3nt: TGCGCCAGCAGCTTGGCCCGGACAGGGGCTTTCGAAGATGGCTACACCTTC
len: 18; abundance: .; d_gene: TRBD2; j_gene: TRBJ2-3; v_gene: TRBV20-1; CDR3aa: CSARAPRTSQVRTDTQYF; CDR3nt: TGCAGTGCTAGAGCCCCGAGGACTAGCCAGGTTCGCACAGATACGCAGTATTTT
len: 19; abundance: few; d_gene: .; j_gene: TRBJ1-5; v_gene: TRBV20-1; CDR3aa: CSARDPAVSGQENNQPQHF; CDR3nt: TGCAGTGCTAGAGATCCAGCCGTCTCCGGGCAGGAAAACAATCAGCCCCAGCATTTT
len: 13; abundance: .; d_gene: .; j_gene: TRBJ2-2; v_gene: TRBV7-8; CDR3aa: CASSRRRSGELFF; CDR3nt: TGTGCCAGCAGCCGACGGCGTTCCGGGGAGCTGTTTTTT
len: 13; abundance: few; d_gene: TRBD1; j_gene: TRBJ1-2; v_gene: TRBV3-1; CDR3aa: CASSPQTGYGYTF; CDR3nt: TGTGCCAGCAGCCCCCAGACAGGGTATGGCTACACCTTC
len: 14; abundance: few; d_gene: TRBD1; j_gene: TRBJ2-7; v_gene: TRBV5-1; CDR3aa: CASRETGGFYEQYF; CDR3nt: TGCGCCAGCAGGGAGACAGGGGGCTTCTACGAGCAGTACTTC
len: 14; abundance: few; d_gene: TRBD1; j_gene: TRBJ1-5; v_gene: TRBV2; CDR3aa: CASSYGTGNQPQHF; CDR3nt: TGTGCCAGCAGCTATGGGACAGGCAATCAGCCCCAGCATTTT
len: 12; abundance: few; d_gene: .; j_gene: TRBJ2-7; v_gene: TRBV5-1; CDR3aa: CASSFRDYEQYF; CDR3nt: TGCGCCAGCAGCTTCCGGGACTACGAGCAGTACTTC
len: 17; abundance: .; d_gene: .; j_gene: TRBJ1-2; v_gene: TRBV7-8; CDR3aa: CASSALPGTRQRDGYTF; CDR3nt: TGTGCCAGCAGCGCACTCCCGGGGACCCGCCAAAGAGATGGCTACACCTTC
len: 14; abundance: .; d_gene: TRBD2; j_gene: TRBJ2-5; v_gene: TRBV7-9; CDR3aa: CASSSSGAQETQYF; CDR3nt: TGTGCCAGCAGCTCTAGCGGGGCCCAAGAGACCCAGTACTTC
len: 16; abundance: few; d_gene: .; j_gene: TRBJ2-3; v_gene: TRBV11-2; CDR3aa: CASSLEGGAGTDTQYF; CDR3nt: TGTGCCAGCAGCTTAGAGGGGGGGGCGGGCACAGATACGCAGTATTTT
len: 17; abundance: .; d_gene: .; j_gene: TRBJ1-5; v_gene: TRBV15; CDR3aa: CATSRGQGSISIWPQHF; CDR3nt: TGTGCCACCAGCAGAGGGCAGGGATCAATCAGCATCTGGCCCCAGCATTTT
len: 14; abundance: few; d_gene: .; j_gene: TRBJ1-1; v_gene: TRBV6-5; CDR3aa: CASSYSILGGEAFF; CDR3nt: TGTGCCAGCAGTTACTCGATCTTAGGGGGAGAAGCTTTCTTT
len: 14; abundance: many; d_gene: .; j_gene: TRBJ1-1; v_gene: TRBV11-2; CDR3aa: CASSLGGVNTEAFF; CDR3nt: TGTGCCAGCAGCTTGGGGGGGGTGAACACTGAAGCTTTCTTT
len: 15; abundance: .; d_gene: TRBD1; j_gene: TRBJ1-5; v_gene: TRBV10-2; CDR3aa: CASAEGTASNQPQHF; CDR3nt: TGCGCCAGCGCGGAAGGGACAGCAAGCAATCAGCCCCAGCATTTT
len: 14; abundance: many; d_gene: TRBD2; j_gene: TRBJ2-4; v_gene: TRBV29-1; CDR3aa: CSVVTSGRENIQYF; CDR3nt: TGCAGCGTTGTGACTAGCGGGAGGGAAAACATTCAGTACTTC
len: 15; abundance: .; d_gene: .; j_gene: TRBJ2-7; v_gene: TRBV20-1; CDR3aa: CSARQAGLPSHEQYF; CDR3nt: TGCAGTGCTAGGCAGGCAGGCCTACCCTCCCACGAGCAGTACTTC
len: 13; abundance: few; d_gene: .; j_gene: TRBJ1-5; v_gene: TRBV12-3/TRBV12-4; CDR3aa: CASSPDTYQPQHF; CDR3nt: TGTGCCAGCAGCCCCGACACCTATCAGCCCCAGCATTTT
len: 12; abundance: many; d_gene: .; j_gene: TRBJ2-7; v_gene: TRBV12-3/TRBV12-4; CDR3aa: CASRRTGYEQYF; CDR3nt: TGTGCCAGCAGGCGGACTGGCTACGAGCAGTACTTC
len: 16; abundance: .; d_gene: .; j_gene: TRBJ1-2; v_gene: TRBV3-1; CDR3aa: CASSYLAGGKSVGYTF; CDR3nt: TGTGCCAGCAGCTACCTTGCAGGAGGGAAAAGTGTGGGCTACACCTTC
len: 15; abundance: many; d_gene: TRBD1; j_gene: TRBJ2-3; v_gene: TRBV28; CDR3aa: CASSLRTGGANTQYF; CDR3nt: TGTGCCAGCAGCCTCCGGACAGGGGGCGCGAATACGCAGTATTTT
len: 19; abundance: .; d_gene: .; j_gene: TRBJ1-1; v_gene: TRBV7-8; CDR3aa: CASSLRGAGTIGKSTEAFF; CDR3nt: TGTGCCAGCAGCTTAAGGGGGGCCGGGACAATTGGGAAGAGCACTGAAGCTTTCTTT
len: 12; abundance: few; d_gene: .; j_gene: TRBJ2-5; v_gene: TRBV20-1; CDR3aa: CSAGAREETQYF; CDR3nt: TGCAGTGCGGGGGCCAGGGAAGAGACCCAGTACTTC
len: 12; abundance: many; d_gene: TRBD1; j_gene: TRBJ2-7; v_gene: TRBV29-1; CDR3aa: CSVEVGTAEQYF; CDR3nt: TGCAGCGTTGAGGTAGGGACAGCCGAGCAGTACTTC
len: 14; abundance: many; d_gene: .; j_gene: TRBJ2-5; v_gene: TRBV12-3/TRBV12-4; CDR3aa: CASSTSRVRETQYF; CDR3nt: TGTGCCAGCAGTACCAGTCGGGTTCGGGAGACCCAGTACTTC
len: 14; abundance: few; d_gene: .; j_gene: TRBJ2-1; v_gene: TRBV24-1; CDR3aa: CATSDSRRAHEQFF; CDR3nt: TGTGCCACCAGTGATTCCCGACGGGCACATGAGCAGTTCTTC
len: 15; abundance: .; d_gene: .; j_gene: TRBJ2-1; v_gene: TRBV7-9; CDR3aa: CASSLPFNPYNEQFF; CDR3nt: TGTGCCAGCAGCTTACCATTCAACCCCTACAATGAGCAGTTCTTC
len: 18; abundance: few; d_gene: TRBD2; j_gene: TRBJ2-7; v_gene: TRBV9; CDR3aa: CASSVALSGTSGSYEQYF; CDR3nt: TGTGCCAGCAGCGTAGCCCTATCCGGGACTAGCGGGTCGTACGAGCAGTACTTC
len: 13; abundance: .; d_gene: .; j_gene: TRBJ1-2; v_gene: TRBV3-1; CDR3aa: CASSQVDAGGYTF; CDR3nt: TGTGCCAGCAGCCAAGTAGACGCGGGTGGCTACACCTTC
len: 15; abundance: .; d_gene: .; j_gene: TRBJ2-3; v_gene: TRBV5-1; CDR3aa: CASSLFAEGADTQYF; CDR3nt: TGCGCCAGCAGCTTGTTTGCGGAGGGAGCAGATACGCAGTATTTT
len: 17; abundance: few; d_gene: .; j_gene: TRBJ2-6; v_gene: TRBV7-2; CDR3aa: CASSLMGPQGGANVLTF; CDR3nt: TGTGCCAGCAGCTTAATGGGGCCCCAGGGGGGGGCCAACGTCCTGACTTTC
len: 14; abundance: .; d_gene: .; j_gene: TRBJ1-1; v_gene: TRBV2; CDR3aa: CASTPTHRNTEAFF; CDR3nt: TGTGCCAGCACTCCGACACATCGGAACACTGAAGCTTTCTTT
len: 13; abundance: few; d_gene: .; j_gene: TRBJ2-5; v_gene: TRBV29-1; CDR3aa: CSVGYYSQETQYF; CDR3nt: TGCAGCGTTGGATACTACAGCCAAGAGACCCAGTACTTC
len: 18; abundance: .; d_gene: TRBD1; j_gene: TRBJ1-5; v_gene: TRBV5-5; CDR3aa: CASSLQGGMRGGNQPQHF; CDR3nt: TGTGCCAGCAGCTTGCAGGGGGGTATGCGTGGTGGGAATCAGCCCCAGCATTTT
len: 16; abundance: many; d_gene: TRBD2; j_gene: TRBJ2-1; v_gene: TRBV12-3/TRBV12-4; CDR3aa: CASRVGLAVVYNEQFF; CDR3nt: TGTGCCAGCAGGGTGGGACTAGCGGTGGTCTACAATGAGCAGTTCTTC
len: 15; abundance: .; d_gene: .; j_gene: TRBJ1-5; v_gene: TRBV19; CDR3aa: CASSIKGSDNQPQHF; CDR3nt: TGTGCCAGTAGTATAAAGGGGTCCGATAATCAGCCCCAGCATTTT
len: 17; abundance: few; d_gene: .; j_gene: TRBJ2-7; v_gene: TRBV6-1; CDR3aa: CASSEVLSGTLEDEQYF; CDR3nt: TGTGCCAGCAGTGAAGTTTTGTCGGGGACATTAGAGGACGAGCAGTACTTC
len: 17; abundance: .; d_gene: TRBD1; j_gene: TRBJ2-4; v_gene: TRBV4-1; CDR3aa: CASSQGRQGLLKNIQYF; CDR3nt: TGCGCCAGCAGCCAGGGGCGACAGGGGTTGCTCAAAAACATTCAGTACTTC
len: 14; abundance: .; d_gene: TRBD1; j_gene: TRBJ2-7; v_gene: TRBV20-1; CDR3aa: CSAKQGTGTYEQYF; CDR3nt: TGCAGTGCTAAACAGGGGACGGGAACCTACGAGCAGTACTTC
len: 14; abundance: few; d_gene: .; j_gene: TRBJ2-2; v_gene: TRBV5-1; CDR3aa: CASSFLGVTGELFF; CDR3nt: TGCGCCAGCAGCTTCCTCGGGGTCACCGGGGAGCTGTTTTTT
len: 16; abundance: .; d_gene: TRBD2; j_gene: TRBJ2-3; v_gene: TRBV5-1; CDR3aa: CASSSPSGRTTDTQYF; CDR3nt: TGCGCCAGCAGCTCCCCTAGCGGGCGAACCACAGATACGCAGTATTTT
len: 14; abundance: many; d_gene: TRBD1; j_gene: TRBJ2-1; v_gene: TRBV6-1; CDR3aa: CASNRDRGIDEQFF; CDR3nt: TGTGCCAGCAACCGGGACAGGGGGATCGATGAGCAGTTCTTC
len: 13; abundance: .; d_gene: .; j_gene: TRBJ1-5; v_gene: TRBV6-1; CDR3aa: CASSEVGDQPQHF; CDR3nt: TGTGCCAGCAGTGAAGTGGGAGATCAGCCCCAGCATTTT
len: 16; abundance: .; d_gene: .; j_gene: TRBJ1-6; v_gene: TRBV21-1; CDR3aa: CASSKVDRGLDSPLHF; CDR3nt: TGTGCCAGCAGCAAAGTTGACCGGGGGCTAGATTCACCCCTCCACTTT
len: 15; abundance: .; d_gene: .; j_gene: TRBJ1-2; v_gene: TRBV12-3/TRBV12-4; CDR3aa: CASSTHTGPGYGYTF; CDR3nt: TGTGCCAGCAGTACCCACACAGGCCCGGGATATGGCTACACCTTC
len: 14; abundance: once; d_gene: .; j_gene: TRBJ1-3; v_gene: TRBV29-1; CDR3aa: CSVEDHRVRNTIYF; CDR3nt: TGCAGCGTTGAAGATCACAGGGTCCGAAACACCATATATTTT
len: 16; abundance: .; d_gene: TRBD2; j_gene: TRBJ2-7; v_gene: TRBV4-3; CDR3aa: CASSQDPSGSSYEQYF; CDR3nt: TGCGCCAGCAGCCAAGACCCCAGCGGGAGCTCCTACGAGCAGTACTTC
len: 14; abundance: few; d_gene: TRBD1; j_gene: TRBJ1-3; v_gene: TRBV29-1; CDR3aa: CSVALDRGGNTIYF; CDR3nt: TGCAGCGTTGCCCTGGACAGGGGTGGAAACACCATATATTTT
len: 12; abundance: many; d_gene: .; j_gene: TRBJ1-2; v_gene: TRBV6-5; CDR3aa: CASSTGSSGYTF; CDR3nt: TGTGCCAGCAGCACAGGGAGCAGTGGCTACACCTTC
len: 14; abundance: .; d_gene: .; j_gene: TRBJ1-5; v_gene: TRBV3-1; CDR3aa: CASSQDGHHQPQHF; CDR3nt: TGTGCCAGCAGCCAAGATGGGCATCATCAGCCCCAGCATTTT